This is a list of T cell receptor beta chains from one sample in a study of blood T cells in healthy people across ages. One entry per CDR3 protein, called by TCRdb with MiXCR from the 5' RACE reads. Of approximately 880,000 distinct CDR3 sequences in the sample, 40% to 60% were seen once. Sequenced sample: blood. These receptors were obtained from a man aged 25-45 years in good health. Both conserved end residues are part of each CDR3. A D gene is named only where the DNA matches it firmly. Expanded clones get a size class; other rows say once, few or many, or leave the size out.

j_call	v_call	d_call	clone_size	cdr3_nt	cdr3_aa
TRBJ1-6	TRBV6-5	-	-	TGTGCCAGCACAGATAATTCGGGTTCACCCCTCCACTTT	CASTDNSGSPLHF
TRBJ2-7	TRBV6-5	-	few	TGTGCCAGCAGTTACTCCCCGGCAGGGACGGGCGAGCAGTACTTC	CASSYSPAGTGEQYF
TRBJ1-4	TRBV20-1	TRBD1	few	TGCAGGGGGACAGGGCCTCCAACTAATGAAAAACTGTTTTTT	CRGTGPPTNEKLFF
TRBJ2-1	TRBV3-1	-	-	TGTGCCAGCAGCCCTAGGCCATATAACTACAATGAGCAGTTCTTC	CASSPRPYNYNEQFF
TRBJ2-4	TRBV29-1	-	-	TGCAGCGTTTTGGGGGGTTTAGCCAAAAACATTCAGTACTTC	CSVLGGLAKNIQYF
TRBJ2-1	TRBV13	-	many	TGTGCCAGCAGCTTACAGGGTGAGCAGTTCTTC	CASSLQGEQFF
TRBJ2-1	TRBV28	-	-	TGTGCCAGCAGTTTATCTAGGGGCACCTACAATGAGCAGTTCTTC	CASSLSRGTYNEQFF
TRBJ2-7	TRBV2	TRBD1	-	TGTGCCAGCAGTGAAGGGGCAGGGGGCTACGAGCAGTACTTC	CASSEGAGGYEQYF
TRBJ2-1	TRBV7-6	TRBD2	-	TGTGCCAGCAGCTTAGCGGCGGGGGGGGTGTATGAGCAGTTCTTC	CASSLAAGGVYEQFF
TRBJ1-2	TRBV29-1	-	-	TGCAGCGCCGAGGGGGGAAGCAACTATGGCTACACCTTC	CSAEGGSNYGYTF
TRBJ2-1	TRBV19	-	-	TGTGCCAGTAGTATGAGATACAATGAGCAGTTCTTC	CASSMRYNEQFF
TRBJ2-7	TRBV20-1	TRBD2	few	TGCAGTGCTAGAGATCGACGCCTAGCGGGGGGTTACGAGCAGTACTTC	CSARDRRLAGGYEQYF
TRBJ2-3	TRBV5-1	-	few	TGCGCCAGCAGCTGGACCGTCACAGATACGCAGTATTTT	CASSWTVTDTQYF
TRBJ2-4	TRBV7-9	TRBD1	-	TGTGCCAGCAGCCCCTCGGACAGGCAGTACTTC	CASSPSDRQYF
TRBJ2-5	TRBV5-6	-	once	TGTGCCAGCATCGGGGCCGGGCAAGAGAGGGTCCAGTACTTC	CASIGAGQERVQYF
TRBJ1-2	TRBV20-1	-	-	TGCAGTGCTAGACGTAAAGGTTGGCAGGGGAATGGCTACACCTTC	CSARRKGWQGNGYTF
TRBJ2-1	TRBV5-1	-	few	TGCGCCAGCAGCACAAGGCGGGACATGAACGAGCAGTTCTTC	CASSTRRDMNEQFF
TRBJ2-4	TRBV28	-	-	TGTGCCAGCAGTCCCGCTGCGACGGAGATAAACATTCAGTACTTC	CASSPAATEINIQYF
TRBJ1-1	TRBV20-1	-	-	TGCAGTGCTGGACACGGGCACACTGAAGCTTTCTTT	CSAGHGHTEAFF
TRBJ2-1	TRBV20-1	TRBD1	few	TGCAGTGCGAGAGGAACGACAGGGGCTATCGATGAGCAGTTCTTC	CSARGTTGAIDEQFF
TRBJ1-5	TRBV12-3/TRBV12-4	-	few	TGTGCCAGCAGTTTAAACGGGGACCAGCCCCAGCATTTT	CASSLNGDQPQHF
TRBJ2-5	TRBV27	-	-	TGTGCCAGCTCGCCCCGGGGAAGGTACCAAGAGACCCAGTACTTC	CASSPRGRYQETQYF
TRBJ2-3	TRBV5-6	TRBD2	many	TGCGCCAGCAGCCTAGTAGCGGGGGCCACAGATACGCAGTATTTT	CASSLVAGATDTQYF
TRBJ1-2	TRBV2	TRBD1	-	TGTGCCAGCATAAGGGACAGTAACTATGGCTACACCTTC	CASIRDSNYGYTF
TRBJ2-3	TRBV27	TRBD1	-	TGTGCCAGCAGAAAACGGACAGGGGCCACAGATACGCAGTATTTT	CASRKRTGATDTQYF
TRBJ2-3	TRBV14	-	-	TGTGCCAGCAGCCGCCGGACAGTCACAGATGCGCAGTATTTT	CASSRRTVTDAQYF
TRBJ2-7	TRBV29-1	-	-	TGCAGCGTTGATGACGGCAGAGAAGGCTACGAGCAGTACTTC	CSVDDGREGYEQYF
TRBJ2-1	TRBV3-1	-	few	TGTGCCAGCAGCCAAGAGGCACAGCGATTTTACAATGAGCAGTTCTTC	CASSQEAQRFYNEQFF
TRBJ2-5	TRBV20-1	-	-	TGCAGTGCTAGAGTTGGCAGCCAAGAGACCCAGTACTTC	CSARVGSQETQYF
TRBJ2-5	TRBV29-1	-	many	TGCAGCGTTGTACCTGGCCCCCAAGAGACCCAGTACTTC	CSVVPGPQETQYF
TRBJ2-2	TRBV6-1	TRBD1	few	TGTGCCAGCAGGCGACAGGGTAACACCGGGGAGCTGTTTTTT	CASRRQGNTGELFF
TRBJ1-6	TRBV7-2	-	-	TGTGCCAGCAGCTTAGATTGGTCCTCACCCCTCCACTTT	CASSLDWSSPLHF
TRBJ2-1	TRBV12-3/TRBV12-4	TRBD1	-	TGTGCCAGCAGTTTCGGACAGGGGCAGTTCTTC	CASSFGQGQFF
TRBJ2-1	TRBV12-3/TRBV12-4	-	-	TGTGCCAGCATGAAGCAGGGGCAGTACAATGAGCAGTTCTTC	CASMKQGQYNEQFF
TRBJ2-7	TRBV30	TRBD1	-	TGTGCCTGGACAACAGGGGACTCCTACGAGCAGTACTTC	CAWTTGDSYEQYF
TRBJ2-1	TRBV5-1	TRBD2	-	TGCGCCAGCAGTCCCTGGGGGACCGATAGCGGGGGCCCAAACAATGAGCAGTTCTTC	CASSPWGTDSGGPNNEQFF
TRBJ2-1	TRBV12-3/TRBV12-4	TRBD1	-	TGTGCCAGTTGCAATAATCCGGGACAGGGGGTTGGTGAGCAGTTCTTC	CASCNNPGQGVGEQFF
TRBJ2-7	TRBV28	-	few	TGTGCCAGCACCGCAGGGCAGGTCGGCTCTTACGAGCAGTACTTC	CASTAGQVGSYEQYF
TRBJ2-3	TRBV6-5	-	-	TGTGCCGCGTCTACAGGGAATACGCAGTATTTT	CAASTGNTQYF
TRBJ1-1	TRBV20-1	-	-	TGCAGTGCTCCCCCCAGGGGCAGGGGGAACACTGAAGCTTTCTTT	CSAPPRGRGNTEAFF
TRBJ2-3	TRBV20-1	-	-	TGCAGTGCGGAGAGGTACCGCGGATACACAGATACGCAGTATTTT	CSAERYRGYTDTQYF
TRBJ1-4	TRBV7-9	-	-	TGTGCCAGCAGCTTAACTGGGGGAGGAGAAAAACTGTTTTTT	CASSLTGGGEKLFF